The 18 T cell receptor beta chains in this list originate from one sample, sequenced in a study of regulatory T cells in long-lasting Graves disease. Noted time point: newly diagnosed GD, antithyroid drugs for less than 3 months. The authors made the TCR library using RNA they extracted from PBMCs. Researchers made TCR beta libraries by using iRepertoire HTBI primers and running Arm-PCR on CDR3 regions. TCRdb reanalysed the multiplex PCR reads using MiXCR and keeps one entry per CDR3 protein. Of around 450,000 distinct CDR3 sequences in the sample, about 15% were seen once. A further study also used this sample, focusing on T cells in Graves' hyperthyroidism and ophthalmopathy.

Sequenced here: peripheral blood mononuclear cells (PBMCs), sampled at new diagnosis, from a patient treated with antithyroid drugs. The receptors were sampled from a woman between 35 and 50 years old with Graves disease.

The table lists this clonotype with many counts. The chain carries TRBV4-1 and TRBJ2-7, with 9 bases that match TRBD1. V shed 4 bases, J shed 1 base, and the junction held 8 bases outside the gene matches. This CDR3 comprises 16 residues. Germline CDR1 is MGHRA and CDR2 is YSYEKL. The CDR3 DNA follows: TGCGCCAGCAGCCCTCGAGCGGGACAGGGATCCTACGAGCAGTACTTC. Its translation: CASSPRAGQGSYEQYF.

This clonotype was seen more than once but under ten times. This chain links TRBV20-1 with TRBJ2-3; D might be TRBD1 or TRBD2, each matching 5 bases. Germline V gives CDR1 DFQATT, CDR2 SNEGSKA (reference sequence). The CDR3 is 15 amino acids. V gave up 3 bases and J gave up 0 bases, with 13 bases separating them. CDR3 in amino acids: CSASPFRDSTDTQYF. CDR3 sequence (DNA): TGCAGTGCTAGCCCCTTTCGGGACAGCACAGATACGCAGTATTTT.

This clonotype appeared many times. The rearrangement joins TRBV11-2 to TRBJ2-5; the D is unclear. The germline V gene encodes CDR1 SGHAT and CDR2 FQNNGV. Trimming removed 5 bases at V and 3 bases at J, with 13 bases between. The CDR3 runs 14 residues. This CDR3 is CASSPEFREETQYF. The CDR3 DNA reads TGTGCCAGCAGCCCGGAGTTCCGGGAAGAGACCCAGTACTTC.

This clonotype was observed at least ten times. The J gene is TRBJ1-1, the V gene TRBV12-3 or TRBV12-4, with TRBD1 identical over 9 bases. The V and J ends lost 6 bases and 0 bases, in that order; junction bases with no gene match: 11. This CDR3 has 17 amino acids. This CDR3 reads CASSLVVGTGLNTEAFF. CDR3 coding DNA: TGTGCCAGCAGCCTCGTCGTCGGGACAGGGTTGAACACTGAAGCTTTCTTT.

This sequence joins TRBV5-1 and TRBJ1-1; the D is unclear. V was cut by 0 bases and J by 1 base, with 10 bases left in between. There are 15 residues in the CDR3. Germline CDR1 is SGHRS and CDR2 is YFSETQ. The CDR3, as DNA: TGCGCCAGCAGCTTGGTAGGACTCAAGAACACTGAAGCTTTCTTT. Protein: CASSLVGLKNTEAFF.

This clonotype was observed many times. This chain connects TRBV28 to TRBJ2-7, with a possible D match to TRBD1 (6 bases). This CDR3 is 17 amino acids long. V was clipped by 4 bases and J by 2 bases, with 21 bases between them. The germline V gene encodes CDR1 MDHEN and CDR2 SYDVKM. This CDR3 is CASSSRMGQGVTYEQYF. CDR3 sequence (DNA): TGTGCCAGCAGTTCCCGAATGGGACAAGGGGTAACCTACGAGCAGTACTTC. Variable domain in full (rest from reference TRBV28 and TRBJ2-7): DVKVTQSSRYLVKRTGEKVFLECVQDMDHENMFWYRQDPGLGLRLIYFSYDVKMKEKGDIPEGYSVSREKKERFSLILESASTNQTSMYLCASSSRMGQGVTYEQYFGPGTRLTVT.

This clonotype was picked up one time. Possible read error: a much larger clone is one base away. The J gene is TRBJ2-1, the V gene TRBV7-3; a possible D gene is TRBD2 (5 bases). The V gene's germline CDR1 is SGHTA and CDR2 FQGTGA. The CDR3 extends over 14 amino acids. Here the CDR3 reads CASSPRTGYNEQCF. As DNA, the CDR3 is TGTGCCAGCAGCCCCCGGACTGGATACAATGAGCAGTGCTTC. Looking up the rest from reference TRBV7-3 and TRBJ2-1 gives the full variable domain: GAGVSQTPSNKVTEKGKYVELRCDPISGHTALYWYRQSLGQGPEFLIYFQGTGAADDSGLPNDRFFAVRPEGSVSTLKIQRTERGDSAVYLCASSPRTGYNEQCFGPGTRLTVL.

This clonotype was found many times. The V gene is TRBV7-9, the J gene TRBJ1-1; D ambiguous. The ends were cut back, 5 bases at V and 5 bases at J, with 12 bases in the middle. From germline, CDR1 is SEHNR and CDR2 FQNEAQ (reference sequence). The CDR3 loop spans 13 amino acids. This CDR3 reads CASSPLEETEAFF. The CDR3 coding sequence is TGTGCCAGCAGCCCGCTCGAGGAAACTGAAGCTTTCTTT.

This clonotype was observed many times. This chain joins TRBV28 and TRBJ1-6, with D perhaps matching TRBD1 (5 bases). The germline gives CDR1 MDHEN, CDR2 SYDVKM. This CDR3 has 15 residues. Trimming removed 3 bases from V and 6 bases from J, with 12 bases in between. DNA of the CDR3: TGTGCCAGCAGTTTCACAGGTCGGCGTAATTCACCCCTCCACTTT. Amino acids: CASSFTGRRNSPLHF.

Comments on this clonotype: This sequence may be a read error, since a much larger clone differs from it by one base. The V call is TRBV10-3, the J call TRBJ2-7; no clear D. CDR1 is ENHRY, CDR2 SYGVKD, per germline. CDR3 length equals 12 residues. CDR3 nucleotide sequence: TGTGCCATCAAAGGGCCCTTCTACGAGCAGTGCTTC. Translation: CAIKGPFYEQCF.

V is TRBV15 and J is TRBJ2-1; no clear D. The germline gives CDR1 LNHNV, CDR2 YYDKDF (reference sequence). V was cut by 3 bases and J by 2 bases, with 17 bases left in between. This CDR3 is built from 17 residues. In DNA form, the CDR3 reads TGTGCCACCAGCAGCACCCATTTGATGGATACCTACAATGAGCAGTTCTTC. It encodes CATSSTHLMDTYNEQFF.

This rearrangement joins TRBV20-1 to TRBJ2-1, with TRBD2 matching 13 bases. The CDR3 has 16 residues. V lost 2 bases to trimming and J lost 4 bases; unmatched junction nucleotides: 5. In germline, CDR1 is DFQATT, CDR2 SNEGSKA (reference sequence). This CDR3 reads CSARPRGLAGYNEQFF. As DNA, the CDR3 is TGCAGTGCTAGACCCAGGGGACTAGCGGGGTACAATGAGCAGTTCTTC.

The CDR3 here is CASRDSDTGELFF. CDR3 DNA: TGCGCCAGCAGGGACAGCGACACCGGGGAGCTGTTTTTT. V usage is TRBV5-1 and J usage is TRBJ2-2; possibly TRBD1 for D (6 bases). The V gene's germline CDR1 is SGHRS and CDR2 YFSETQ. The CDR3 consists of 13 residues. Trimming removed 5 bases at V and 3 bases at J, with 8 bases between.

The rearrangement links TRBV7-2 to TRBJ2-3, with a weak D call TRBD2 (6 bases). CDR1 is SGHTA, CDR2 FQGNSA, per germline. This CDR3 has 15 amino acids. Trimming took off 1 base at V and 0 bases at J, with 8 bases between the two ends. The CDR3 sequence: CASSLVEGSTDTQYF. In DNA form, the CDR3 reads TGTGCCAGCAGCTTAGTGGAGGGAAGCACAGATACGCAGTATTTT.

This clonotype has at least ten counts. V and J are TRBV6-5 and TRBJ1-1; perhaps TRBD1 as D (6 bases). Deletions cut 1 base from V and 4 bases from J, with 13 bases between. There are 15 residues in the CDR3. From germline, CDR1 is MNHEY and CDR2 SVGAGI. The CDR3 protein is CASSYLEQGSTEAFF. CDR3 bases: TGTGCCAGCAGTTACTTGGAACAGGGTAGCACTGAAGCTTTCTTT.

The chain joins TRBV29-1 to TRBJ2-7; D might be TRBD1 (6 bases). V lost 0 bases and J 4 bases, leaving 7 bases between the germline ends. Germline CDR1 is SQVTM and CDR2 is ANQGSEA. CDR3 length: 12 residues. For the CDR3, the DNA is TGCAGCGTTGAAGATACAGGGTACGAGCAGTACTTC. Translating it yields CSVEDTGYEQYF.

This clonotype was recorded at least ten times. The chain recombines TRBV6-2 or TRBV6-3 with TRBJ2-1; maybe TRBD1 (6 bases). In germline, CDR1 is MNHEY, CDR2 SVGEGT. The CDR3 loop spans 14 amino acids. Trimming took off 2 bases at V and 7 bases at J, with 12 bases between the two ends. The CDR3 DNA is TGTGCCAGCAGTTACGGGCTAGGGGGTAATGAGCAGTTCTTC. As protein: CASSYGLGGNEQFF.

A remark on this clonotype: Relative to the germline gene, one junction end is altered; a read error may explain this. This sequence joins TRBV5-1 and TRBJ2-7, with TRBD1 identical over 7 bases. Germline V gene lookup returns CDR1 SGHRS and CDR2 YFSETQ. CDR3 length: 11 amino acids. In nucleotides, the CDR3 is TGCGCCAGCAGCTTGGGACAGGGATTGAACTTC. Translating gives CASSLGQGLNF.